What follows are 22 T cell receptor beta chains derived from one specimen sequenced in a study of blood T cell repertoires in COVID-19. Sequencing used immunoSEQ multiplex PCR; TCRdb keeps in-frame clones, though not all of them. Found here are roughly 260,000 clones, roughly 84% of them singletons; the top ten hold roughly 3%. The sequencing input was peripheral blood. The origin of the receptors is a woman between 18 and 30 years old with acute or convalescent COVID-19.

This rearrangement joins TRBV2 to TRBJ2-2, with D perhaps TRBD2 (6 bases). Germline assignment: CDR1 SNHLY and CDR2 FYNNEI. The CDR3 totals 14 residues. The V gene lost 3 bases and the J gene lost 7 bases, with 12 bases spanning the gap. CDR3 sequence reads: CASSESLRDGELFF. The DNA of the CDR3 is TGTGCCAGCAGTGAGTCTTTGCGGGACGGGGAGCTGTTTTTT.

The chain uses TRBV7-2 and TRBJ1-3; the match to TRBD1 covers 7 bases. The junction had 3 bases not matched to a gene; V was cut back by 3 bases and J by 1 base. The CDR3 has 15 residues. Germline V CDR1 and CDR2: SGHTA, FQGNSA. CDR3 in DNA: TGTGCCAGCAGCTTCCAGGGACAGTCTGGAAACACCATATATTTT. Its translation is CASSFQGQSGNTIYF.

V and J are TRBV9 and TRBJ2-1; perhaps TRBD2 as D (6 bases). Germline assignment: CDR1 SGDLS and CDR2 YYNGEE. CDR3 length: 15 amino acids. Trimming took 1 base from V and 6 from J, leaving 14 bases between them. CDR3 amino acids: CASSVSGSLSNEQFF. DNA for the CDR3: TGTGCCAGCAGCGTATCCGGGAGTTTGAGCAATGAGCAGTTCTTC.

This rearrangement joins TRBV28 to TRBJ1-6; D gene unclear. This CDR3 spans 15 amino acids. Trimming took off 2 bases at V and 10 bases at J, with 15 bases between the two ends. The V gene's germline CDR1 is MDHEN and CDR2 SYDVKM. The CDR3 coding sequence is TGTGCCAGCAGTTTAGGGCCAGGAGGGAAATCACCCCTCCACTTT. Encoded protein: CASSLGPGGKSPLHF.

The V gene is TRBV5-6, the J gene TRBJ1-6; D gene unclear. The CDR3 sequence is 15 residues long. The germline V gene encodes CDR1 SGHDT and CDR2 YYEEEE. The V and J ends lost 4 bases and 3 bases respectively, with 11 bases between them. CDR3 nucleotides: TGTGCCAGCAGCAAAAGTCAGAACTATAATTCACCCCTCCACTTT. It yields the protein CASSKSQNYNSPLHF.

The CDR3 loop is CASSWAIVPYEQYF. The CDR3 DNA sequence: TGTGCCAGCAGCTGGGCCATAGTCCCCTACGAGCAGTACTTC. The chain couples TRBV5-8 to TRBJ2-7, with D uncertain. CDR1 is SGHTS, CDR2 YDEGEE, per germline. The CDR3 consists of 14 residues. The V gene lost 3 bases and the J gene lost 2 bases, with 12 bases spanning the gap.

This rearrangement joins TRBV6-5 to TRBJ2-7; D might be TRBD2 (6 bases). The CDR3 is 15 residues long. Trimming removed 6 bases from V and 2 bases from J, with 17 bases in between. The germline CDR1 and CDR2 sequences are MNHEY and SVGAGI. The DNA of the CDR3 is TGTGCCAGCAGCGCCGGGACTCGGGGACCCTACGAGCAGTACTTC. Translating gives CASSAGTRGPYEQYF.

This clone was counted many times. The chain is built from TRBV28 and TRBJ2-1; D uncertain. The CDR3 is made up of 13 amino acids. The ends were cut back, 5 bases at V and 6 bases at J, with 11 bases in the middle. From germline, CDR1 is MDHEN and CDR2 SYDVKM. The CDR3 loop is CASSLEVSNEQFF. The CDR3 nucleotides are TGTGCCAGCAGTCTAGAAGTATCCAATGAGCAGTTCTTC.

The CDR3 coding sequence is TGTGCCAGCAGCCTACAGGGGACCTCTGGAAACACCATATATTTT. It specifies CASSLQGTSGNTIYF. The gene calls are TRBV7-2 and TRBJ1-3; 7 bases fit TRBD1. The CDR3 consists of 15 residues. Germline V gene lookup returns CDR1 SGHTA and CDR2 FQGNSA. The J segment lost 0 bases and the V segment lost 5 bases, leaving 4 bases of the junction unmatched. The whole variable domain, remainder taken from reference TRBV7-2 and TRBJ1-3, is GAGVSQSPSNKVTEKGKDVELRCDPISGHTALYWYRQSLGQGLEFLIYFQGNSAPDKSGLPSDRFSAERTGGSVSTLTIQRTQQEDSAVYLCASSLQGTSGNTIYFGEGSWLTVV.

The J gene is TRBJ1-6, the V gene TRBV19; D call uncertain. V lost 6 bases to trimming and J lost 5 bases, with 17 bases between them. The germline gives CDR1 LNHDA, CDR2 SQIVND (reference sequence). This CDR3 is built from 16 residues. CDR3 nucleotide sequence: TGTGCCAGTAGAGAGACCGTGACTGCAGATAATTCACCCCTCCACTTT. Translated, it gives CASRETVTADNSPLHF.

This clone came up many times. The chain uses TRBV5-4 and TRBJ2-3; weak D call: TRBD2 (6 bases). The V end lost 4 bases, the J end lost 0 bases, and 9 bases lay between the germline ends. There are 14 residues in the CDR3. The V gene's germline CDR1 is SGHNT and CDR2 YYREEE (reference sequence). The CDR3 DNA follows: TGTGCCAGCAGCAAGAGCGGGAGCACAGATACGCAGTATTTT. It specifies CASSKSGSTDTQYF.

The chain has TRBV30 and TRBJ2-7; D is uncertain. The length of the CDR3 is 16 residues. V dropped 0 bases and J dropped 0 bases, with 15 bases sitting between them. Germline V gene lookup returns CDR1 GTSNPN and CDR2 SVGIG (reference sequence). The CDR3 nucleotides read TGTGCCTGGAGTGTGTTATTTGCGTCGAGCTCCTACGAGCAGTACTTC. This encodes CAWSVLFASSSYEQYF.

This chain uses TRBV13 with TRBJ1-4; 7 bases match TRBD1. The length of the CDR3 is 17 residues. The V segment lost 5 bases and the J segment 7 bases; nucleotides outside the gene matches: 16. Germline assignment: CDR1 PRHDT and CDR2 FYEKMQ (reference sequence). DNA of the CDR3: TGTGCCAGCAGCACGACCACCCCGCCAGGGGGAATTGAAAAACTGTTTTTT. It codes for CASSTTTPPGGIEKLFF.

The gene calls are TRBV13 and TRBJ1-2, with unresolved D. The V end was cut by 4 bases, the J end by 5 bases, with 17 bases between. The V gene's germline CDR1 is PRHDT and CDR2 FYEKMQ (reference sequence). The CDR3 sequence is 15 residues long. The CDR3 region has the DNA TGTGCCAGCAGCTCATTTGGTTCCGGGGTTTATGGCTACACCTTC. It yields the protein CASSSFGSGVYGYTF.

V usage is TRBV7-9 and J usage is TRBJ2-7; perhaps TRBD2 as D (5 bases). This CDR3 is built from 14 residues. V was shortened by 1 base and J by 6 bases, with 13 bases between the two germline ends. The germline V gene has CDR1 SEHNR and CDR2 FQNEAQ (reference sequence). The CDR3 nucleotides read TGTGCCAGCAGCTTAGAGGGAGAACGTTTCGAGCAGTACTTC. This gives the protein CASSLEGERFEQYF.

The rearrangement joins TRBV24-1 to TRBJ2-1, with 8 positions matching TRBD2. This CDR3 contains 14 residues. V lost 7 bases to trimming and J lost 7 bases; unmatched junction nucleotides: 8. Looked up from germline, CDR1 is KGHDR and CDR2 is SFDVKD. This chain's CDR3 is CATRGLGGTNEQFF. CDR3 bases: TGTGCCACCAGGGGACTAGGGGGAACAAATGAGCAGTTCTTC.

This clone was counted only a few times. The chain employs TRBV5-4 and TRBJ2-5; the D gene is possibly TRBD1 (6 bases). The CDR3 spans 12 residues. In germline, CDR1 is SGHNT, CDR2 YYREEE (reference sequence). V was pared by 5 bases and J by 4 bases, with 9 bases between. Here the CDR3 DNA reads TGTGCCAGCAGGAAGGACAGAGAGACCCAGTACTTC. It specifies CASRKDRETQYF.

The CDR3 coding sequence is TGTGCCAGCAGACACACCGAAACAGGATCCTACGAGCAGTACTTC. It codes for CASRHTETGSYEQYF. V is TRBV5-5 and J is TRBJ2-7; a weak D match, TRBD1 (5 bases). In germline, CDR1 is SGHKS, CDR2 YYEKEE (reference sequence). CDR3 length equals 15 residues. Trimming left V 5 bases short and J 1 base short, with 16 bases between.

In DNA form, the CDR3 reads TGTGCCAGCAGCCGACCACCCAGGGGGCGCACTGTGGCGAACACTGAAGCTTTCTTT. This sequence encodes CASSRPPRGRTVANTEAFF. The chain links TRBV6-6 to TRBJ1-1; 8 nucleotides line up with TRBD1. V lost 6 bases to trimming and J lost 1 base; unmatched junction nucleotides: 19. The CDR3 totals 19 residues. The germline V gene encodes CDR1 MNHNY and CDR2 SVGAGI (reference sequence).

V gene TRBV18 combines with J gene TRBJ1-2; D possibly corresponds to TRBD1 (5 bases). The CDR3 is 13 residues long. Germline V CDR1 and CDR2: KGHSH, LQKENI. Trimming removed 3 bases from V and 8 bases from J, with 13 bases in between. The CDR3 sequence: CASSPRSGDGYTF. CDR3 sequence (DNA): TGTGCCAGCTCACCGCGGTCGGGGGACGGCTACACCTTC.

The V gene is TRBV7-9, the J gene TRBJ2-1, with 8 positions matching TRBD1. The germline V gene encodes CDR1 SEHNR and CDR2 FQNEAQ (reference sequence). The CDR3 is 16 amino acids. The junction had 4 bases not matched to a gene; V was cut back by 1 base and J by 2 bases. In DNA, the CDR3 is TGTGCCAGCAGCTTAGGATCACAGGGGGCCTACAATGAGCAGTTCTTC. Residues: CASSLGSQGAYNEQFF.

The rearrangement uses TRBV3-1 (or the pseudogene TRBV3-2) and TRBJ2-7; TRBD2 matches 12 bases. The CDR3 has 15 amino acids. Trimming cost V 3 bases and J 7 bases; bases outside gene matches: 7. Germline V gene data show CDR1 as LGHDT and CDR2 as YNNKEL (reference sequence). CDR3 DNA: TGTGCCAGCAGCCAGAGCGGACTAGCGGGACGAGAGCAGTACTTC. This translates into CASSQSGLAGREQYF.